These 20 T cell receptor beta chains were sequenced from one sample in a study of Ad26.COV2.S vaccination and SARS-CoV-2 variants. Libraries were prepared by immunoSEQ multiplex PCR; TCRdb keeps only in-frame clonotypes and omits some of them. In the table there are roughly 350,000 clones, about 86% of which are singletons. The treatment: 19 received Ad26.COV2.S at low or high dose, single or two shots; about 5 received placebo; per-sample allocation not given. Samples came from day 63 after the first vaccine or placebo injection. This specimen consisted of peripheral blood, obtained in a trial of Ad26.COV2.S vaccine versus placebo. Receptor source: a person between 18 and 60 years old who received the Ad26.COV2.S COVID-19 vaccine or a placebo.

The rearrangement joins TRBV30 to TRBJ1-5; a weak D match, TRBD1 (6 bases). Deletions cut 4 bases from V and 3 bases from J, with 13 bases between. CDR1 is GTSNPN, CDR2 SVGIG, per germline (reference sequence). The CDR3 loop spans 14 amino acids. The CDR3 spells CAWNHRDPNQPQHF. As DNA, the CDR3 is TGTGCCTGGAATCACAGGGACCCCAATCAGCCCCAGCATTTT.

The CDR3 sequence: CASSSGWGLSGDALGPDTQYF. Written as DNA, the CDR3 is TGTGCCAGCAGTTCCGGGTGGGGGCTGAGCGGGGATGCCTTGGGACCAGATACGCAGTATTTT. V gene TRBV11-2 combines with J gene TRBJ2-3; possible D gene TRBD2, 7 bases. Germline V lookup: CDR1 SGHAT, CDR2 FQNNGV. Trimming removed 6 bases from V and 4 bases from J, with 35 bases in between. This CDR3 is 21 amino acids long. Full variable domain (missing parts from reference TRBV11-2 and TRBJ2-3): EAGVAQSPRYKIIEKRQSVAFWCNPISGHATLYWYQQILGQGPKLLIQFQNNGVVDDSQLPKDRFSAERLKGVDSTLKIQPAKLEDSAVYLCASSSGWGLSGDALGPDTQYFGPGTRLTVL.

This clone came up once. The gene calls are TRBV14 and TRBJ1-1, with 8 positions matching TRBD1. The CDR3 contains 15 residues. Germline trimming cut 4 bases from V and 5 bases from J; bases unmatched to any gene: 9. Germline values: CDR1 SGHDN, CDR2 FVKESK. The CDR3 bases are TGTGCCAGCAGCCGGGACAGGAAAACGGGGACTGAAGCTTTCTTT. Amino acid sequence: CASSRDRKTGTEAFF.

This clone has ten or more counts. The same CDR3 can be traced to other DNA sequences in this sample. V and J are TRBV24-1 and TRBJ1-2; D remains ambiguous. The CDR3 runs to 13 residues. Germline V gene lookup returns CDR1 KGHDR and CDR2 SFDVKD. The germline V and J ends were trimmed by 1 base and 5 bases, with 7 bases remaining between them. The DNA for the CDR3 is TGTGCCACCAGTGATTTCGAGGGATATGGCTACACCTTC. Protein: CATSDFEGYGYTF.

The chain is built from TRBV7-2 and TRBJ2-1; D possibly corresponds to TRBD1 (5 bases). The CDR3 consists of 13 residues. The germline V and J ends were trimmed by 4 bases and 9 bases, with 13 bases remaining between them. Germline assignment: CDR1 SGHTA and CDR2 FQGNSA. The CDR3 region has the DNA TGTGCCAGCAGCTCGGACCGGACACTTGAGCAGTTCTTC. Its translation: CASSSDRTLEQFF.

The V call is TRBV7-2, the J call TRBJ2-3, with D possibly being TRBD1 or TRBD2 (7 bases each). Germline CDR1 SGHTA, CDR2 FQGNSA. The length of the CDR3 is 17 residues. V lost 4 bases to trimming and J lost 4 bases, with 21 bases between them. The CDR3 DNA is TGTGCCAGCAGCTGGGAGGGGGCGGGACGAGCGGCAGATACGCAGTATTTT. Its translation is CASSWEGAGRAADTQYF.

The J gene is TRBJ2-7, the V gene TRBV5-5; D possibly corresponds to TRBD2 (5 bases). V was cut by 4 bases and J by 2 bases, with 10 bases left in between. This CDR3 contains 13 residues. Per germline, CDR1 SGHKS and CDR2 YYEKEE (reference sequence). CDR3 amino acids: CASSPDLTYEQYF. As DNA, the CDR3 is TGTGCCAGCAGCCCGGACTTAACCTACGAGCAGTACTTC.

The V gene is TRBV19, the J gene TRBJ1-5, with D possibly TRBD1 on 5 matching bases. CDR3 size: 15 residues. The germline V gene encodes CDR1 LNHDA and CDR2 SQIVND (reference sequence). V lost 5 bases to trimming and J lost 3 bases, with 14 bases between them. The CDR3 DNA sequence: TGTGCCAGTAGTCCGATGGGGGGGGTCAATCAGCCCCAGCATTTT. Protein sequence: CASSPMGGVNQPQHF.

V gene TRBV5-8 combines with J gene TRBJ1-1; 8 bases line up with TRBD1. This CDR3 region has 16 residues. V trimming: 6 bases; J trimming: 5 bases; junction bases outside the gene matches: 15. CDR1 is SGHTS and CDR2 is YDEGEE in the germline V gene. DNA of the CDR3: TGTGCCAGCACCCGAGCCTGGACAGGGAGGAGTACTGAAGCTTTCTTT. Its translation: CASTRAWTGRSTEAFF.

The V and J genes are TRBV27 and TRBJ1-2, with 7 bases identical to TRBD1. The J segment lost 2 bases and the V segment lost 4 bases, leaving 1 base of the junction unmatched. Germline V gene sequence: CDR1 MNHEY, CDR2 SMNVEV (reference sequence). CDR3 size: 13 residues. The CDR3 nucleotides are TGTGCCAGCAGTTCAGGGGGGAACTATGGCTACACCTTC. Protein sequence: CASSSGGNYGYTF.

The genes are TRBV5-1 and TRBJ2-5; the D is unclear. This CDR3 is 18 amino acids long. CDR1 and CDR2 from the germline V gene are SGHRS and YFSETQ. With 4 bases removed from V and 0 bases from J, the gap between germline ends came to 22 bases. The CDR3 sequence: CASSPAPSGPNYQETQYF. As DNA, the CDR3 is TGCGCCAGCAGCCCCGCTCCCTCTGGACCGAATTACCAAGAGACCCAGTACTTC.

The J gene is TRBJ2-7, the V gene TRBV19; 8 positions agree with TRBD2. V lost 3 bases, J lost 0 bases, and 7 bases stayed unmatched. Per the germline V gene, CDR1 is LNHDA and CDR2 is SQIVND (reference sequence). The CDR3 runs 16 residues. This CDR3 is CASSITLAAFSYEQYF. CDR3 coding DNA: TGTGCCAGTAGTATCACACTAGCGGCCTTCTCCTACGAGCAGTACTTC.

V is TRBV27 and J is TRBJ2-5; unclear D gene. Trimming shortened V by 5 bases and J by 5 bases, and 12 bases separated the two germline ends. Germline V lookup: CDR1 MNHEY, CDR2 SMNVEV (reference sequence). The CDR3 sequence is 13 residues long. The CDR3 region is CASSPRLGETQYF. The CDR3 coding sequence is TGTGCCAGCAGTCCCAGATTGGGGGAGACCCAGTACTTC.

DNA for the CDR3: TGCGCCAGCCTAGTACAGGGCGGGGAGAATCAGCCCCAGCATTTT. Amino acid sequence: CASLVQGGENQPQHF. The rearrangement links TRBV10-1 to TRBJ1-5; D perhaps matches TRBD1 (6 bases). Per the germline V gene, CDR1 is WNHNN and CDR2 is SYGVQD (reference sequence). The CDR3 extends over 15 amino acids. Trimming took off 8 bases at V and 4 bases at J, with 18 bases between the two ends.

This clone was counted a single time. Mismatch with germline at one junction end may stem from a read error. Other nucleotide sequences from this sample produce the same CDR3. The gene calls are TRBV4-3 and TRBJ1-2; no clear D gene. Germline V gene data show CDR1 as LGHNA and CDR2 as YSLEER. This CDR3 contains 14 residues. CDR3 loop: CASSQDWGNYGYTF. CDR3 in DNA: TGCGCCAGCAGTCAAGATTGGGGTAACTATGGCTACACCTTC.

This chain uses TRBV27 with TRBJ2-1; D might be TRBD1 (6 bases). Trimming took off 7 bases at V and 4 bases at J, with 11 bases between the two ends. Germline V gene data show CDR1 as MNHEY and CDR2 as SMNVEV (reference sequence). The CDR3 consists of 13 residues. This chain's CDR3 is CASKPQGYNEQFF. CDR3 in DNA: TGTGCCAGCAAACCGCAGGGGTACAATGAGCAGTTCTTC.

The chain uses TRBV7-2 and TRBJ1-2; D gene ambiguous. V lost 0 bases to trimming and J lost 8 bases, with 4 bases between them. This CDR3 has 11 residues. CDR1 is SGHTA, CDR2 FQGNSA, per germline. CDR3 region: CASSLAIGYTF. The CDR3 region has the DNA TGTGCCAGCAGCTTAGCGATCGGCTACACCTTC.

The chain is built from TRBV24-1 and TRBJ1-1, with 8 positions matching TRBD1. CDR1 and CDR2 from the germline V gene are KGHDR and SFDVKD. The V gene end was trimmed by 1 base and the J gene end by 1 base; junction bases not matched to a gene: 4. The CDR3 loop spans 16 amino acids. The CDR3 loop reads CATSDFRGRGNTEAFF. DNA of the CDR3: TGTGCCACCAGTGATTTCAGGGGGCGCGGGAACACTGAAGCTTTCTTT.

The rearrangement links TRBV2 to TRBJ1-6; a weak D match, TRBD1 (6 bases). Trimming cost V 9 bases and J 4 bases, with 16 bases left between them. CDR1 and CDR2 from the germline V gene are SNHLY and FYNNEI. This CDR3 spans 15 amino acids. CDR3 amino acids: CASLESRGYNSPLHF. The CDR3 DNA follows: TGTGCCAGTTTAGAGTCCAGGGGTTATAATTCACCCCTCCACTTT.

This clone was seen a single time. The chain links TRBV9 to TRBJ2-1; no definite D call. Trimming took 0 bases from V and 5 from J, leaving 3 bases between them. Per the germline V gene, CDR1 is SGDLS and CDR2 is YYNGEE. The CDR3 is made up of 12 amino acids. The DNA of the CDR3 is TGTGCCAGCAGCGTAGACCACAATGAGCAGTTCTTC. This encodes CASSVDHNEQFF.